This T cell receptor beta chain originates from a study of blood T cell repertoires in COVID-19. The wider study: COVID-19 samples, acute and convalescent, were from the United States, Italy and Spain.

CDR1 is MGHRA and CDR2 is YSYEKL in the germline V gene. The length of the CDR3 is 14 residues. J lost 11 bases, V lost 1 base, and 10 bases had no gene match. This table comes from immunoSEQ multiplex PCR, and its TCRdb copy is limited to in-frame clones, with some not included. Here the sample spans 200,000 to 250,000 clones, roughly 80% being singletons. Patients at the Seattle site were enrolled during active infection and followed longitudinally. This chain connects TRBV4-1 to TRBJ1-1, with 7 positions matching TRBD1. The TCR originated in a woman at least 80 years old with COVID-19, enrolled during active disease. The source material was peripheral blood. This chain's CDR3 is CASSQGPQGDAAFF. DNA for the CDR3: TGCGCCAGCAGCCAAGGCCCTCAGGGGGATGCGGCTTTCTTT.